This TCR beta chain came from a study of T cells in tuberculosis. CDR1 and CDR2 from the germline V gene are PRHDT and FYEKMQ (reference sequence). The CDR3 loop spans 17 amino acids. The junction had 6 bases not matched to a gene; V was cut back by 0 bases and J by 2 bases. Sequencing used immunoSEQ multiplex PCR; TCRdb keeps in-frame clones, though not all of them. The data contain around 35,000 clones, almost 95% of them seen just once; the ten biggest clones take up over 10%. The TCR comes from a donor aged 10-29 years with latent tuberculosis or without tuberculosis infection. Some clones in this sample may be carry-over from other donors' samples. This chain connects TRBV13 to TRBJ2-7, with 11 bases identical to TRBD2. Input material: PBMCs. The CDR3 bases are TGTGCCAGCAGCTTAGGCCTAGCGGGGGGCGTTACCTACGAGCAGTACTTC. It yields the protein CASSLGLAGGVTYEQYF.